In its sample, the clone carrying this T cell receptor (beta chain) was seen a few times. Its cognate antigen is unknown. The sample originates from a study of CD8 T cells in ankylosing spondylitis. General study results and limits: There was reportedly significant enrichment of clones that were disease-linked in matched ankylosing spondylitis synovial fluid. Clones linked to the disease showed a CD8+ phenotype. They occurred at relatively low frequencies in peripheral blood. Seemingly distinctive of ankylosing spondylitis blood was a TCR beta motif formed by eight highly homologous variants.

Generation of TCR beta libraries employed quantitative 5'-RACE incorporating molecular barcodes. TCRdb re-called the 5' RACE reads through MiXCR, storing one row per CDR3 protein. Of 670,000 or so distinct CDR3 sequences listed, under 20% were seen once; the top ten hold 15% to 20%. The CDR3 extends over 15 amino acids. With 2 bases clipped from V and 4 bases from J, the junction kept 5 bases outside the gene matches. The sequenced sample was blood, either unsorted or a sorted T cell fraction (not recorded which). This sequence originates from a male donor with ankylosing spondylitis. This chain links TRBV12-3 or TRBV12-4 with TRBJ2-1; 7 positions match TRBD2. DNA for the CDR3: TGTGCCAGCAGTTTAAAGCGGGAATTTTACAATGAGCAGTTCTTC. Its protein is CASSLKREFYNEQFF.